This entry is about one TCR beta chain. Its antigen remains unidentified. No per-base quality is available; no much larger clone lies one base away. From cysteine to phenylalanine, the CDR3 is 16 amino acids long. The DNA shown is the 48-base CDR3, in frame from base 1. V lost 6 bases and J lost 5 bases, and the count of bases not matched to a germline gene is 8. The germline V gene yields KGHDR for CDR1 and SFDVKD for CDR2. To prepare the library, RT-PCR was applied. The sequencer listed for this sample is Illumina HiSeq 2500. In TCRdb, the public reads were trimmed at Q25 with fastp and aligned with MiXCR, with productive beta chains retained. Every distinct CDR3 protein forms one entry, paired with its most common genes and DNA. The sample table shows roughly 790,000 distinct CDR3 sequences, and around 20% are seen once. The ten biggest clones cover roughly 10% of the sample. The data are from a study of response to subunit inactivated influenza vaccine (dated by TCRdb to the late 2010s). As for the study more broadly: The study used deep quantitative T cell receptor repertoire profiling to track responses to a trivalent subunit inactivated influenza vaccine.

What the research found in general, with its limitations: The authors proposed that each seasonal influenza vaccination may bring in only a limited number of new T cells.

The sequence joins TRBV24-1 to TRBJ2-3; 12 central nucleotides agree with TRBD1. This specimen was PBMCs from blood, taken more than 4 days after vaccination. The clonotype comes from a man aged 50 to 60 who received an inactivated influenza vaccine. Donor details come from another sample of the same person, matched by shared clones. The CDR3 protein is CATSSRDRGRVDTQYF. The DNA sequence is TGTGCCACCAGTAGCCGGGACAGGGGGCGCGTAGATACGCAGTATTTT.